This T cell receptor (beta chain) was identified in a study of blood T cell repertoires in COVID-19. On the study more broadly: There were acute and convalescent COVID-19 samples, and they came from the United States, Italy and Spain. Nucleic acid was either cDNA or gDNA, and it came from T cells, B-cell-depleted T cells, or PBMCs.

As originally analysed: Counts of nucleated cells, estimated from reference gene primer amplification, were obtained. The assay was immunoSEQ multiplex PCR, and TCRdb's table has in-frame clones only and misses some. V, J and clone size derive from that table, while D and trimming were established from the DNA sequence. The sample holds about 440,000 clones, roughly 91% seen once. The sample was peripheral blood. The clonotype comes from a woman aged 25 to 45 with acute or convalescent COVID-19.

The CDR3 DNA sequence: TGCGCCAGCAATATACAAGAGACCCAGTACTTC. Translation: CASNIQETQYF. V and J are TRBV5-1 and TRBJ2-5; D is uncertain. From germline, CDR1 is SGHRS and CDR2 YFSETQ. The CDR3 length is 11 residues. V lost 6 bases to trimming and J lost 2 bases, with 5 bases between them.